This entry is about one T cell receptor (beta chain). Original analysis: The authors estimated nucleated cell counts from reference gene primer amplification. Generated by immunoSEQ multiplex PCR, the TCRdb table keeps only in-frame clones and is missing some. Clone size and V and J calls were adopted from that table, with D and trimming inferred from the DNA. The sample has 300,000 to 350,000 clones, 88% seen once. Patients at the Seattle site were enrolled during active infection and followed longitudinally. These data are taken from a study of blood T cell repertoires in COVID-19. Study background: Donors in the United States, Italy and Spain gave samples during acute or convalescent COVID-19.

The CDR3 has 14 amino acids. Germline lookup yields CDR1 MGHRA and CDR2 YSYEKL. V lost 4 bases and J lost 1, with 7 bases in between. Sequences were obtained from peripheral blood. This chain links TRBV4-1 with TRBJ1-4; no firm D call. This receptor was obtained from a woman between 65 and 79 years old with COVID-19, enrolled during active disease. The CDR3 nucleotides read TGCGCCAGCAGCCTGAGGGAAACTAATGAAAAACTGTTTTTT. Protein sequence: CASSLRETNEKLFF.